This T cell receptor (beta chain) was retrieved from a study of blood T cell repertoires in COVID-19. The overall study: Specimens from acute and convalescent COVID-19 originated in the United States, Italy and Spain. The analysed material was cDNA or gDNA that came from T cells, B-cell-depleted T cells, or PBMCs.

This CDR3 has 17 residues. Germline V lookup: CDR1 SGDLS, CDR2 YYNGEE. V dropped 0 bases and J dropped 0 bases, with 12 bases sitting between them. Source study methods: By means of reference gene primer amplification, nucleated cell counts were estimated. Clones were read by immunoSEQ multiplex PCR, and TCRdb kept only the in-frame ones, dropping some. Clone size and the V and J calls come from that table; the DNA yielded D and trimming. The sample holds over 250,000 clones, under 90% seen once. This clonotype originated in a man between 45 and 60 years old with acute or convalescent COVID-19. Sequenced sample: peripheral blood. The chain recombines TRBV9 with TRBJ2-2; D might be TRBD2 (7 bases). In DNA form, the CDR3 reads TGTGCCAGCAGCGTAGACGGGGGGCTATCGAACACCGGGGAGCTGTTTTTT. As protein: CASSVDGGLSNTGELFF.